This entry concerns a single T cell receptor beta chain. What it recognizes is unknown. Extraction of total RNA produced a minimum of 5 micrograms from each sample. The sample originates from a study of blood T cells in healthy people across ages. The CDR3 contains 16 residues. V was pared by 2 bases and J by 4 bases, with 5 bases of the junction left unmatched. Germline assignment: CDR1 SGHRS and CDR2 YFSETQ. A sample-barcoded 5' primer and a J-beta primer mix were used in a second PCR of roughly 6 to 12 cycles. Each cDNA molecule was tagged by a template-switch adaptor that had 12 random nucleotides. Using its own MiXCR run on the 5' RACE reads, TCRdb lists one record per CDR3 protein. The table shows under 850,000 distinct CDR3 sequences, with 35% to 40% occurring only once. Study findings and constraints: A roughly linear age-dependent decrease characterized TCR beta diversity per million T cells.

This sequence joins TRBV5-1 and TRBJ2-7; 14 nucleotides line up with TRBD2. The sequencing input was blood. The sequence came from a man younger than 35 in good health. CDR3 protein: CASSFGTSGRGYEQYF. The CDR3 DNA is TGCGCCAGCAGCTTTGGGACTAGCGGGAGAGGGTACGAGCAGTACTTC.